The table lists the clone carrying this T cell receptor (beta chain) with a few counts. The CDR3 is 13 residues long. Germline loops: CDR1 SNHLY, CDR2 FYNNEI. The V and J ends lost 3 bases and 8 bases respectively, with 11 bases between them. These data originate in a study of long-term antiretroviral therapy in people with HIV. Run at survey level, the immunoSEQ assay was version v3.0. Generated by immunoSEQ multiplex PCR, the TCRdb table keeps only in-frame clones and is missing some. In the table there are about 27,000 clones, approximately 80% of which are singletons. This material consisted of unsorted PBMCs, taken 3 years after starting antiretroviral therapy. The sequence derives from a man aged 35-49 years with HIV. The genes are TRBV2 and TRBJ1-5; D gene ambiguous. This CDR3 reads CASSDSGLEPQHF. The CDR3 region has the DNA TGTGCCAGCAGTGATTCCGGTTTGGAGCCCCAGCATTTT.